A single sample is the source of the 17 T cell receptor beta chains below, sequenced in a study of a mutant IDH1 vaccine in newly diagnosed glioma. Time point given: week 35, safety follow-up. Topical imiquimod was applied with each vaccine dose, which held 300 ug of mutant IDH1 20-mer peptide. Profiled with immunoSEQ multiplex PCR; TCRdb holds only in-frame clones, not every one. The data hold about 72,000 clones, with around 82% observed a single time. Antigen specificity for these receptors is unknown. The sequencing used PBMCs, collected from a glioma patient whose treatment included an IDH1 peptide vaccine. These receptors were taken from a man younger than 30 with glioma.

The chain recombines TRBV5-5 with TRBJ1-2; D unclear. CDR1 is SGHKS, CDR2 YYEKEE, per germline (reference sequence). V lost 0 bases and J 8 bases, leaving 11 bases between the germline ends. The CDR3 is 13 amino acids. CDR3: CASSLVPGTGYTF. For the CDR3, the DNA is TGTGCCAGCAGCTTGGTGCCGGGTACGGGCTACACCTTC.

The chain has TRBV4-1 and TRBJ2-3, with 9 nucleotides matching TRBD1. CDR1 and CDR2 from the germline V gene are MGHRA and YSYEKL. There are 17 residues in the CDR3. The trim removed 6 bases at V and 3 bases at J, leaving 13 bases unmatched. The CDR3 region is CASRPYPGTGSTDTQYF. For the CDR3, the DNA is TGCGCCAGCAGACCCTACCCCGGGACAGGGTCGACAGATACGCAGTATTTT.

This chain joins TRBV6-5 and TRBJ1-1; the D gene is possibly TRBD1 (6 bases). In germline, CDR1 is MNHEY, CDR2 SVGAGI. CDR3 length: 13 amino acids. V lost 5 bases to trimming and J lost 5 bases, with 12 bases between them. CDR3 sequence reads: CASSPRGRTEAFF. Here the CDR3 DNA reads TGTGCCAGCAGTCCTCGGGGGCGGACTGAAGCTTTCTTT.

The CDR3 reads CAISTTQTDIGEETQYF. DNA of the CDR3: TGTGCCATCAGTACTACCCAAACTGACATAGGGGAAGAGACCCAGTACTTC. This rearrangement joins TRBV10-3 to TRBJ2-5; D is perhaps TRBD1 (5 bases). This CDR3 has 17 amino acids. With 5 bases removed from V and 3 bases from J, the gap between germline ends came to 22 bases. The V gene's germline CDR1 is ENHRY and CDR2 SYGVKD.

CDR3 sequence (DNA): TGCGCCAGCAGCCTCGGGACTAGCGGGAACACAGATACGCAGTATTTT. This codes for CASSLGTSGNTDTQYF. The rearrangement links TRBV5-1 to TRBJ2-3; 13 nucleotides match TRBD2. There are 16 residues in the CDR3. V lost 4 bases, J lost 2 bases, and 4 bases stayed unmatched. Germline values: CDR1 SGHRS, CDR2 YFSETQ. The whole variable domain, filled in from reference TRBV5-1 and TRBJ2-3, reads KAGVTQTPRYLIKTRGQQVTLSCSPISGHRSVSWYQQTPGQGLQFLFEYFSETQRNKGNFPGRFSGRQFSNSRSEMNVSTLELGDSALYLCASSLGTSGNTDTQYFGPGTRLTVL.

The V call is TRBV30, the J call TRBJ2-1, with 8 bases lining up with TRBD1. The CDR3 consists of 17 residues. V trimming: 0 bases; J trimming: 6 bases; junction bases outside the gene matches: 13. Germline CDR1 and CDR2: GTSNPN and SVGIG (reference sequence). CDR3 loop: CAWSVRNRDRFFNEQFF. DNA for the CDR3: TGTGCCTGGAGTGTACGGAATCGGGACAGGTTTTTCAATGAGCAGTTCTTC. Together with reference TRBV30 and TRBJ2-1, the CDR3 gives the full variable domain: SQTIHQWPATLVQPVGSPLSLECTVEGTSNPNLYWYRQAAGRGLQLLFYSVGIGQISSEVPQNLSASRPQDRQFILSSKKLLLSDSGFYLCAWSVRNRDRFFNEQFFGPGTRLTVL.

The chain couples TRBV2 to TRBJ2-7, with 8 bases that match TRBD1. Germline V gene lookup returns CDR1 SNHLY and CDR2 FYNNEI. V gave up 7 bases and J gave up 2 bases; unmatched junction bases: 7. The CDR3 covers 14 residues. CDR3 region: CASTGTGGAYEQYF. CDR3 bases: TGTGCCAGCACGGGAACAGGGGGTGCCTACGAGCAGTACTTC.

V gene TRBV27 combines with J gene TRBJ1-2; 7 positions match TRBD1. Germline V gene sequence: CDR1 MNHEY, CDR2 SMNVEV (reference sequence). V shed 4 bases, J shed 4 bases, and the junction held 6 bases outside the gene matches. This CDR3 is built from 14 residues. The DNA of the CDR3 is TGTGCCAGCAGTTCAGGAACAGGGGCCTATGGCTACACCTTC. Translation gives CASSSGTGAYGYTF.

V gene TRBV5-1 combines with J gene TRBJ2-2, with D hard to call. This CDR3 is 13 amino acids long. Germline CDR1 SGHRS, CDR2 YFSETQ. Trimming took off 5 bases at V and 7 bases at J, with 12 bases between the two ends. CDR3 nucleotide sequence: TGCGCCAGCAGTAATACGAGAGGCGGGGAGCTGTTTTTT. Translation gives CASSNTRGGELFF.

The genes are TRBV4-2 and TRBJ2-2; 8 bases are a match to TRBD2. This CDR3 contains 17 residues. CDR1 is LGHNA, CDR2 YNFKEQ, per germline. V trimming: 0 bases; J trimming: 5 bases; junction bases outside the gene matches: 8. The CDR3 coding sequence is TGTGCCAGCAGCCAAGATCTACTCGGGAGGGCAACCGGGGAGCTGTTTTTT. It encodes CASSQDLLGRATGELFF.

The chain has TRBV7-2 and TRBJ1-2; D is unclear. V gave up 1 base and J gave up 1 base, with 10 bases separating them. Germline values: CDR1 SGHTA, CDR2 FQGNSA. The length of the CDR3 is 15 residues. The CDR3 loop is CASSLGYGDNYGYTF. CDR3 sequence (DNA): TGTGCCAGCAGCTTAGGCTATGGGGATAACTATGGCTACACCTTC.

This chain links TRBV2 with TRBJ2-7; D call uncertain. CDR3 size: 16 residues. CDR1 and CDR2 from the germline V gene are SNHLY and FYNNEI. V was clipped by 10 bases and J by 0 bases, with 22 bases between them. Here the CDR3 reads CAIDVSGVRSSYEQYF. The CDR3 bases are TGTGCCATCGACGTGTCTGGGGTGCGAAGCTCCTACGAGCAGTACTTC.

The genes are TRBV9 and TRBJ1-4, with 8 bases identical to TRBD1. Germline V lookup: CDR1 SGDLS, CDR2 YYNGEE. Trimming took 0 bases from V and 2 from J; bases not matched to a gene: 12. CDR3 length: 19 amino acids. Here the CDR3 reads CASSVGSGQGAGTNEKLFF. DNA for the CDR3: TGTGCCAGCAGCGTAGGATCGGGGCAGGGGGCAGGGACTAATGAAAAACTGTTTTTT.

CDR3 sequence reads: CASSLAPGGKVRDTQYF. The CDR3, as DNA: TGTGCCAGCAGCTTAGCGCCTGGCGGGAAGGTGAGGGATACGCAGTATTTT. The chain uses TRBV7-2 and TRBJ2-3; D might be TRBD2 (6 bases). The CDR3 spans 17 residues. Germline CDR1 is SGHTA and CDR2 is FQGNSA. The V end was cut by 0 bases, the J end by 6 bases, with 19 bases between.

This clone was picked up one time. The chain links TRBV7-8 to TRBJ2-7; 13 nucleotides line up with TRBD2. CDR3 length equals 14 residues. Germline V CDR1 and CDR2: SGHVS, FQNEAQ. V shed 5 bases and J 4 bases; nucleotides not matched to a gene: 2. The CDR3 loop reads CASSRGLAGYEQYF. The CDR3 coding sequence is TGTGCCAGCAGCCGGGGACTAGCGGGATACGAGCAGTACTTC.

V is TRBV19 and J is TRBJ1-6; D call uncertain. Deletions cut 7 bases from V and 6 bases from J, with 16 bases between. CDR3 length equals 15 residues. In germline, CDR1 is LNHDA, CDR2 SQIVND (reference sequence). CDR3 sequence (DNA): TGTGCCAGTAAATGGGAAGGAAGACCTAATTCACCCCTCCACTTT. Translation gives CASKWEGRPNSPLHF.

V gene TRBV10-3 combines with J gene TRBJ2-1; D not resolved. From germline, CDR1 is ENHRY and CDR2 SYGVKD. The CDR3 extends over 16 amino acids. Trimming removed 2 bases at V and 1 base at J, with 12 bases between. CDR3 sequence reads: CAISEKALVSYNEQFF. CDR3 coding DNA: TGTGCCATCAGTGAGAAGGCCCTAGTTTCCTACAATGAGCAGTTCTTC.